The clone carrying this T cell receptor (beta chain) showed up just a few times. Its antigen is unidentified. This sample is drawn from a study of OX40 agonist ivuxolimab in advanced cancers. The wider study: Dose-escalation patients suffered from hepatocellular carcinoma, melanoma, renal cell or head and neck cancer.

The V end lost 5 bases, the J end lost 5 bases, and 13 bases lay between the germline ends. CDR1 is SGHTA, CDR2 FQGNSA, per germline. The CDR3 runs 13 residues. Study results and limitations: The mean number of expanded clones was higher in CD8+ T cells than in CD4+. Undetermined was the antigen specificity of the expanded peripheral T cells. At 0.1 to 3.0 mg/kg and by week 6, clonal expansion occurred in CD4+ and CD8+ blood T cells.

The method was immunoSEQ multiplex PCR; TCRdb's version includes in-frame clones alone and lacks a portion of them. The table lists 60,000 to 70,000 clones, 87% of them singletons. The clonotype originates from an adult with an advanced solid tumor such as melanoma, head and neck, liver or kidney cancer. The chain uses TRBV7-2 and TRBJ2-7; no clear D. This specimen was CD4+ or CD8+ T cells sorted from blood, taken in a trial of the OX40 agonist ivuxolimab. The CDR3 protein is CASSPDAMDEQYF. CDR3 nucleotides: TGTGCCAGCAGCCCCGACGCTATGGACGAGCAGTACTTC.